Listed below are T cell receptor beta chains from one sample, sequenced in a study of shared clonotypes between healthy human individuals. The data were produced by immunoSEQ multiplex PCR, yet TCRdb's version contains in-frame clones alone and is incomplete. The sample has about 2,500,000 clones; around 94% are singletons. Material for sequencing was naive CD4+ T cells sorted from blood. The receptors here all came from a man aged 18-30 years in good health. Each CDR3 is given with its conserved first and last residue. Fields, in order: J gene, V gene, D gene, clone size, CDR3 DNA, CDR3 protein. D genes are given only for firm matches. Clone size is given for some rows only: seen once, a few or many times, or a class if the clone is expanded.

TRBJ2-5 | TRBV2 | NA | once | TGTGCCAGCAGTGAACGGTCGCCAGGGGTCCAAGAGACCCAGTACTTC | CASSERSPGVQETQYF
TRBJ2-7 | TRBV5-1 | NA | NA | TGCGCCAGCAGCTTGGGATTCGGGTCCGAGCAGTACTTC | CASSLGFGSEQYF
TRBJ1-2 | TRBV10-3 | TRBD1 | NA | TGTGCCATCAGTGTGGGACAGGGTGGCTATGGCTACACCTTC | CAISVGQGGYGYTF
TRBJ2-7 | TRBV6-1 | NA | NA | TGTGCCAGCAGCCCCGCCGGTCAGGGGAGCTACGAGCAGTACTTC | CASSPAGQGSYEQYF
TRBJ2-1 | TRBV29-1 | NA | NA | TGCAGCGTCTTAAAAGGAGGGCCTCGCAATGAGCAGTTCTTC | CSVLKGGPRNEQFF
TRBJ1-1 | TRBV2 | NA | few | TGTGCCAGCAGTACGCAACCTGAAGCTTTCTTT | CASSTQPEAFF
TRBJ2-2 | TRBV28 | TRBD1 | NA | TGTGCCAGCAGCCGGACAGGGAAAAACACCGGGGAGCTGTTTTTT | CASSRTGKNTGELFF
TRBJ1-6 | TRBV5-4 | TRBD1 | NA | TGTGCCAGCAGCTTGGACAGGGGGTCCCTCCACTTT | CASSLDRGSLHF
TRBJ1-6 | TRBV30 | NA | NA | TGTGCCTGGAGTGAGCCGGGGTCTTCACCCCTCCACTTT | CAWSEPGSSPLHF
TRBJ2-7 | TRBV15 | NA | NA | TGTGCCACCAGCAGGGGAGGAACCAGCTCCTACGAGCAGTACTTC | CATSRGGTSSYEQYF
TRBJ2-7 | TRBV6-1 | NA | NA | TGTGCCAGCAGTGATGGAACCTCTTACGAGCAGTACTTC | CASSDGTSYEQYF
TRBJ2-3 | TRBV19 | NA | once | TGTGCCAGTAGTGTCACCGGGACGGTGTACACAGATACGCAGTATTTT | CASSVTGTVYTDTQYF
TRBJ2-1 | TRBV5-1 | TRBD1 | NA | TGCGCCAGCAGCTTGTACCAGGGGGCTGGGAATGAGCAGTTCTTC | CASSLYQGAGNEQFF
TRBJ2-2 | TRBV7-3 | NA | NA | TGTGCCAGCAGCTTAACACCCCTGGGTCTATCGCCCGCGGGGGAGCTGTTTTTT | CASSLTPLGLSPAGELFF
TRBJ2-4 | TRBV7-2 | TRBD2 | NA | TGTGCCAGCACCGGGGTCCTAGCGGGAGACAAAAACATTCAGTACTTC | CASTGVLAGDKNIQYF
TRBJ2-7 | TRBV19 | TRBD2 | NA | TGTGCCAGTAGTATTTCCGGACTAGCCGAAACCTACGAGCAGTACTTC | CASSISGLAETYEQYF
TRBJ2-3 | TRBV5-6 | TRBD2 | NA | TGTGCCAGCAGCCAGCCCCGGACTAGCGGGTCCCTCCACCCGCAGTATTTT | CASSQPRTSGSLHPQYF
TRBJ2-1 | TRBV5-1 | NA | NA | TGCGCCAGCAGCTTGGCCTCGGGATACAATGAGCAGTTCTTC | CASSLASGYNEQFF